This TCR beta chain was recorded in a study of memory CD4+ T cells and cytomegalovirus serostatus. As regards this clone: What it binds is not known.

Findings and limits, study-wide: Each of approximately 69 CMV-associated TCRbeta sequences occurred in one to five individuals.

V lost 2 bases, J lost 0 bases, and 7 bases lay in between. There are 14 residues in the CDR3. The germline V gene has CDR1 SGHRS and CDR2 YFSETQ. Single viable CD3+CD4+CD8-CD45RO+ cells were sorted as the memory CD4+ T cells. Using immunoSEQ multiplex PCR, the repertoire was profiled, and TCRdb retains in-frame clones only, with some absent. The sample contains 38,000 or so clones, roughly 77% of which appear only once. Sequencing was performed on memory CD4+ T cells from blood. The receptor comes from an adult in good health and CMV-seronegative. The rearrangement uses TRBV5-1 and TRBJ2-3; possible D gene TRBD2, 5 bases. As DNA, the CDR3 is TGCGCCAGCAGCTTACGCGGGAGCACAGATACGCAGTATTTT. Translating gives CASSLRGSTDTQYF.